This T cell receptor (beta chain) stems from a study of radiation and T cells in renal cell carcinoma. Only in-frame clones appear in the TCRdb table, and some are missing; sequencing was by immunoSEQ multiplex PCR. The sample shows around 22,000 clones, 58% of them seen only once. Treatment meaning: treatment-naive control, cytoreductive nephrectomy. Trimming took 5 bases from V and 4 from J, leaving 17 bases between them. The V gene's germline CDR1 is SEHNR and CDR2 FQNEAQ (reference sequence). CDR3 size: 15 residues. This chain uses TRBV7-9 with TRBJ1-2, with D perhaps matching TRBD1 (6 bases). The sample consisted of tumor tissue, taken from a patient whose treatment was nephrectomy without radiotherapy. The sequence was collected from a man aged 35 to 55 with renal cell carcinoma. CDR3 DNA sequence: TGTGCCAGCAGCCAGACAGGTTTCACTCTCTATGGCTACACCTTC. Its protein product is CASSQTGFTLYGYTF.